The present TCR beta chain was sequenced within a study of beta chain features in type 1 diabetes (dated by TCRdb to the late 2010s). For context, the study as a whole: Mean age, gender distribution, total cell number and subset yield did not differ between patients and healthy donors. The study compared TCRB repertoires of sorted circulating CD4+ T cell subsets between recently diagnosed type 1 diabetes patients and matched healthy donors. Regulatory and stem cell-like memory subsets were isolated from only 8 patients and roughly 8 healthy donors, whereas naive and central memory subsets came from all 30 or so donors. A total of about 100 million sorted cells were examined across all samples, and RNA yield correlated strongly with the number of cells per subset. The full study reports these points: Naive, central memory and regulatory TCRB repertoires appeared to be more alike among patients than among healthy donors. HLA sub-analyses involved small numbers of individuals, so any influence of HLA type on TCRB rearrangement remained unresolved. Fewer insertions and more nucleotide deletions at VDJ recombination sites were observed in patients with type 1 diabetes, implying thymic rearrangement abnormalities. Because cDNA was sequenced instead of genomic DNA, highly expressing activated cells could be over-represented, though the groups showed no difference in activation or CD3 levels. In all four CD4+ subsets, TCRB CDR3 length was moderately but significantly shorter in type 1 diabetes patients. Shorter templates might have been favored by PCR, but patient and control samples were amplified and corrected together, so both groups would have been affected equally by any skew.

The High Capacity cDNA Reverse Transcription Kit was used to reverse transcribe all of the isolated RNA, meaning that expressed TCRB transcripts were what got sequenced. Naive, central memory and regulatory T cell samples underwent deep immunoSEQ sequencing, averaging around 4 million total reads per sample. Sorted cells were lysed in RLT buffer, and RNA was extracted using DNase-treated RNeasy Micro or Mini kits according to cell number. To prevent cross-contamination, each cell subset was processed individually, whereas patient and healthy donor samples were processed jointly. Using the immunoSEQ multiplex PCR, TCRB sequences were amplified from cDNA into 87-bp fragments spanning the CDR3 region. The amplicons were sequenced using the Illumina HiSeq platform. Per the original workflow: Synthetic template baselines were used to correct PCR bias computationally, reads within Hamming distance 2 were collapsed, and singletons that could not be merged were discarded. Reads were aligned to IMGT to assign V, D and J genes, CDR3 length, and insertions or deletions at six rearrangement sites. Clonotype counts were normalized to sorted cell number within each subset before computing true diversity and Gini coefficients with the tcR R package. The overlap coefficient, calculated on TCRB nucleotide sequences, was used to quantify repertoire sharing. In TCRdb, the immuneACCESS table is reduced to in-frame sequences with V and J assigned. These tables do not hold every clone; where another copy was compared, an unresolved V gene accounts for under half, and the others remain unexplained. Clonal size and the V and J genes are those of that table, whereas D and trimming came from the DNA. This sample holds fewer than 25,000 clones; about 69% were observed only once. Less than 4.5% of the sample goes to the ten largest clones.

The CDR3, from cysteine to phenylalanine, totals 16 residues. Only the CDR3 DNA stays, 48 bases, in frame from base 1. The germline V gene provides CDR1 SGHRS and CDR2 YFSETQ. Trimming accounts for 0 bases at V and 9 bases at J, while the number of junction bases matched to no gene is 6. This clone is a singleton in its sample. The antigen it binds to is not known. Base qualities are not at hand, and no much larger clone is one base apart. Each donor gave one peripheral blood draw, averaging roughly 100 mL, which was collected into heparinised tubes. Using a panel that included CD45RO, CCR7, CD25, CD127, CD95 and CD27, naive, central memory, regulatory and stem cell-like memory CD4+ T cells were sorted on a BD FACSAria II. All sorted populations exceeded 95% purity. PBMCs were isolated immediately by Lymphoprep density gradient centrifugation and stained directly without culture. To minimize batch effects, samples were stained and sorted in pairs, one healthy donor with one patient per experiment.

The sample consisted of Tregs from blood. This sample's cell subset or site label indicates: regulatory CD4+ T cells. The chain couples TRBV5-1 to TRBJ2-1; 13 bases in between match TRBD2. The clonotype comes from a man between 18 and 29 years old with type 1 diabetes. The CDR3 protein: CASSLVLAGGFTEQFF. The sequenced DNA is TGCGCCAGCAGCTTGGTACTAGCGGGAGGGTTCACTGAGCAGTTCTTC.